This TCR beta chain appears in the sequencing data of a study of regulatory T cells in long-lasting Graves disease. After removal of 10 bases from V and 2 bases from J, the junction contained 12 bases not matched to a gene. The CDR3 loop spans 15 amino acids. Germline assignment: CDR1 PRHDT and CDR2 FYEKMQ (reference sequence). About this clonotype itself: A much more abundant neighbour one base away suggests this may be a read error.

The time point was: newly diagnosed GD, antithyroid drugs for less than 3 months. With RNA extracted from PBMCs as input, the TCR library was made. Arm-PCR of CDR3 regions with iRepertoire HTBI primers generated TCR beta libraries. TCRdb recomputed calls from the multiplex PCR reads with MiXCR, one row per CDR3 protein. The data hold some 370,000 distinct CDR3 sequences, with 12% observed a single time. These data also featured in a second study, about T cells in Graves' hyperthyroidism and ophthalmopathy. That report notes: Hyperthyroidism was newly diagnosed in patients aged 18 to 65 (duration under 2 months). Blood shared most expanded thyroid clonotypes above 0.001. The model foresaw ophthalmopathy a median 6.5 months prior to onset.

The source of this sequence is a woman younger than 30 with Graves disease. This material consisted of peripheral blood mononuclear cells (PBMCs), taken at new diagnosis, from a patient treated with antithyroid drugs. This sequence joins TRBV13 and TRBJ2-5, with TRBD2 matching over 8 bases. CDR3 region: CATGTLAGNQETQYF. In DNA form, the CDR3 reads TGTGCCACGGGGACTTTAGCGGGGAATCAAGAGACCCAGTACTTC.